Here is one TCR beta chain with its context. This record comes from a study of control samples from healthy donors and cancer patients. TCRdb's copy holds only in-frame clones and misses some; the assay was immunoSEQ multiplex PCR. The sample includes roughly 130,000 clones, over 75% of them seen just once. After removal of 4 bases from V and 11 bases from J, the junction contained 7 bases not matched to a gene. The CDR3 totals 12 residues. Germline CDR1 and CDR2: SGDLS and YYNGEE. The V gene is TRBV9, the J gene TRBJ2-3; 7 positions match TRBD2. The sequenced material came from blood. This clonotype was sampled from a man aged 18 to 35 in good health. The CDR3, as DNA: TGTGCCAGCAGCTCAACCGGGACTAAGCAGTATTTT. It yields the protein CASSSTGTKQYF.